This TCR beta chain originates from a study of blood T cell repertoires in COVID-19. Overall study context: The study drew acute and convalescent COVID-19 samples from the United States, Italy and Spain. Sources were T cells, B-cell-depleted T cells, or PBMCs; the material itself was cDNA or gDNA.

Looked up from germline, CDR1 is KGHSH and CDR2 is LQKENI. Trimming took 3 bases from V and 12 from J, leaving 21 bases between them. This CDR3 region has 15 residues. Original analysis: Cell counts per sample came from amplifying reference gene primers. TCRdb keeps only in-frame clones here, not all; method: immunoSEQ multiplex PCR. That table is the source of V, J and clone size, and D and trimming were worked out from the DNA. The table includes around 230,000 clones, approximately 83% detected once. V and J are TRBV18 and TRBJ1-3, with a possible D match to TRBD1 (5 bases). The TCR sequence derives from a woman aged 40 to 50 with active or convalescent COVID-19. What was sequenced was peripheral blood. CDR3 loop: CASSPRGSLEGLIYF. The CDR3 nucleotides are TGTGCCAGCTCACCTCGGGGGTCTCTGGAAGGACTCATATATTTT. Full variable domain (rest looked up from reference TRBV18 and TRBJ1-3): NAGVMQNPRHLVRRRGQEARLRCSPMKGHSHVYWYRQLPEEGLKFMVYLQKENIIDESGMPKERFSAEFPKEGPSILRIQQVVRGDSAAYFCASSPRGSLEGLIYFGEGSWLTVV.